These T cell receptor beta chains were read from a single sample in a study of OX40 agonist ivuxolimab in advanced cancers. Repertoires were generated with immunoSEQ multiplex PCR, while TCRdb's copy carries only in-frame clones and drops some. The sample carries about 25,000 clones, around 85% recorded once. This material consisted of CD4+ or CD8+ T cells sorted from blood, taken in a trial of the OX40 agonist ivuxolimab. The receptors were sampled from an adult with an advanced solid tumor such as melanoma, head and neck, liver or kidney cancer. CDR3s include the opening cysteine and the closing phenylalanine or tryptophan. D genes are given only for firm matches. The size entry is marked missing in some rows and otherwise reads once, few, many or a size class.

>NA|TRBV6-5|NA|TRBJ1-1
CASSQKWRVNTEAFF
TGTGCCAGCAGTCAAAAGTGGAGGGTGAACACTGAAGCTTTCTTT
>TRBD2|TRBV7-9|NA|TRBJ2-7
CASSPTSGEYYEQYF
TGTGCCAGCAGCCCGACTAGCGGGGAATATTACGAGCAGTACTTC
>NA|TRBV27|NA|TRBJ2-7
CASSYGGGGYEQYF
TGTGCCAGCAGTTACGGAGGGGGGGGCTACGAGCAGTACTTC
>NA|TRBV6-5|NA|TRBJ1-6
CASSADSPNSPLHF
TGTGCCAGCAGTGCGGACAGCCCTAATTCACCCCTCCACTTT
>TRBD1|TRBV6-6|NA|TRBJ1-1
CASSYTRQGKDTEAFF
TGTGCCAGCAGTTACACCCGACAGGGTAAGGACACTGAAGCTTTCTTT
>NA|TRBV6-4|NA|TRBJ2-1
CASNPGTNEQFF
TGTGCCAGCAACCCCGGGACAAATGAGCAGTTCTTC
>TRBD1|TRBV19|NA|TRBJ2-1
CASSSPGGTYQQFF
TGTGCCAGTAGTAGTCCAGGGGGCACATACCAGCAGTTCTTC
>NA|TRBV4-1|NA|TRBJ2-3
CASSQESRRNTQYF
TGCGCCAGCAGCCAAGAAAGCAGGAGGAATACGCAGTATTTT
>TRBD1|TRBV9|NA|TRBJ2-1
CASSRGQGGDEQFF
TGTGCCAGCAGTCGAGGACAGGGTGGGGATGAGCAGTTCTTC
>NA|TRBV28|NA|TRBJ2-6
CASSLAEVGSGANVLTF
TGTGCCAGCAGTTTAGCTGAGGTTGGATCTGGGGCCAACGTCCTGACTTTC
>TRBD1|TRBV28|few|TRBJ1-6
CASSFQGAASPLHF
TGTGCCAGCAGTTTCCAGGGGGCGGCTTCACCCCTCCACTTT
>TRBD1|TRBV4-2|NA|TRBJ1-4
CASSWGQVEKLFF
TGTGCCAGCAGTTGGGGACAGGTTGAAAAACTGTTTTTT
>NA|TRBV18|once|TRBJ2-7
CASSPQGGGDHEQYF
TGTGCCAGCTCACCACAGGGGGGAGGGGACCACGAGCAGTACTTC
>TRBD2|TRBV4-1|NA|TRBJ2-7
CASSLLAGRARYEQYF
TGCGCCAGCAGCCTTCTAGCGGGCAGGGCGAGGTACGAGCAGTACTTC
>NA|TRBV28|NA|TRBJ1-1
CASRTGNTEAFF
TGTGCCAGCAGGACGGGGAACACTGAAGCTTTCTTT
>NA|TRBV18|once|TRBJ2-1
CASLRGNSNEQFF
TGTGCCAGCCTGAGAGGGAATTCCAATGAGCAGTTCTTC
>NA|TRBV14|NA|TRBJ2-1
CASSQERSWNEQFF
TGTGCCAGCAGCCAAGAACGGAGCTGGAATGAGCAGTTCTTC
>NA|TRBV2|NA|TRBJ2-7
CARGGGSSYEQYF
TGTGCCAGGGGGGGCGGGAGCTCCTACGAGCAGTACTTC
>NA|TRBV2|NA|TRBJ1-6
CASSAGTQNSPLHF
TGTGCCAGCAGTGCCGGGACACAGAATTCACCCCTCCACTTT
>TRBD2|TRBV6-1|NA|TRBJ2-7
CASSETSGGTHSYEQYF
TGTGCCAGCAGTGAAACTAGCGGGGGGACCCACTCCTACGAGCAGTACTTC
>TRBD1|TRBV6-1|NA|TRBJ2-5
CASGDRGSGTQYF
TGTGCCAGCGGGGACAGGGGATCGGGGACCCAGTACTTC
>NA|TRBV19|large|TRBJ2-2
CATQETGELFF
TGTGCCACACAGGAGACCGGGGAGCTGTTTTTT